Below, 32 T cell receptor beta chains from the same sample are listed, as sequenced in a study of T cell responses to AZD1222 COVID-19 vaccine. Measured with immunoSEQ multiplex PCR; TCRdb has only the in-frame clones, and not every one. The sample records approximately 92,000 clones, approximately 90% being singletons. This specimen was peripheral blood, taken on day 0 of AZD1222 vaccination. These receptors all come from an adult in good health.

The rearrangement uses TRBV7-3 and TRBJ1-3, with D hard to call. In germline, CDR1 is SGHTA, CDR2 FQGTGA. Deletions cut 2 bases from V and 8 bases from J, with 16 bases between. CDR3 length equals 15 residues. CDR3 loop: CASSLVDREVYTIYF. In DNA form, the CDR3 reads TGTGCCAGCAGCTTAGTTGACCGGGAGGTGTACACCATATATTTT.

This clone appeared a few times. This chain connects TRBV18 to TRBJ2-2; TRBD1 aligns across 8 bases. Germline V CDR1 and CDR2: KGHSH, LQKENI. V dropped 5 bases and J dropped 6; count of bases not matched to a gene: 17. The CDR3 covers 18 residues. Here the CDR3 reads CASSDSTTGTGSAGELFF. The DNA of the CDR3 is TGTGCCAGCTCAGACTCAACAACCGGGACAGGAAGTGCCGGGGAGCTGTTTTTT.

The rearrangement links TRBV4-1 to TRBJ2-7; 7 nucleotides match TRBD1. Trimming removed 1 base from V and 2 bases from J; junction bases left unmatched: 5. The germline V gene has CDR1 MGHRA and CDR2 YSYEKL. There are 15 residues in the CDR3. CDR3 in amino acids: CASSQAIGTAYEQYF. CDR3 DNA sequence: TGCGCCAGCAGCCAAGCGATTGGGACAGCCTACGAGCAGTACTTC.

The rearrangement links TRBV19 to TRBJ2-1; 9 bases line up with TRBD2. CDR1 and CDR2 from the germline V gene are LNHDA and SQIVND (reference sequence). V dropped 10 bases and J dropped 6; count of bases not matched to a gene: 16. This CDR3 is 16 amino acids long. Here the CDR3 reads CATIGPWAGGVNEQFF. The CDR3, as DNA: TGTGCCACCATTGGGCCTTGGGCGGGAGGGGTCAATGAGCAGTTCTTC. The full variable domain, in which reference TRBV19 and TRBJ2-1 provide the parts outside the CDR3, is DGGITQSPKYLFRKEGQNVTLSCEQNLNHDAMYWYRQDPGQGLRLIYYSQIVNDFQKGDIAEGYSVSREKKESFPLTVTSAQKNPTAFYLCATIGPWAGGVNEQFFGPGTRLTVL.

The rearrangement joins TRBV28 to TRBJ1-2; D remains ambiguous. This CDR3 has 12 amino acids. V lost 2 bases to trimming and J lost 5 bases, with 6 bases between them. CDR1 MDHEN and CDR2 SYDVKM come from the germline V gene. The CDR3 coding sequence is TGTGCCAGCAGTTTAGCGGTGTATGGCTACACCTTC. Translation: CASSLAVYGYTF.

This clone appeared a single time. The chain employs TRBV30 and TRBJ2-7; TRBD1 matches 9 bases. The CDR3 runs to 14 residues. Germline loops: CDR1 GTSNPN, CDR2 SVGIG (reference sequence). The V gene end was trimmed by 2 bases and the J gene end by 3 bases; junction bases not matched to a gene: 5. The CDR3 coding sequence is TGTGCCTGGAGTCGGACAGGGGCGTTCTACGAGCAGTACTTC. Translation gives CAWSRTGAFYEQYF.

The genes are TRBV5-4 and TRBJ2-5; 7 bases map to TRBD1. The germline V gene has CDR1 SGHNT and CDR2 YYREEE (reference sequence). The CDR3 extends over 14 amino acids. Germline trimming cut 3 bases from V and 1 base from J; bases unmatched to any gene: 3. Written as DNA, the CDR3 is TGTGCCAGCAGCTCCAGGACAGGCCAAGAGACCCAGTACTTC. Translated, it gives CASSSRTGQETQYF.

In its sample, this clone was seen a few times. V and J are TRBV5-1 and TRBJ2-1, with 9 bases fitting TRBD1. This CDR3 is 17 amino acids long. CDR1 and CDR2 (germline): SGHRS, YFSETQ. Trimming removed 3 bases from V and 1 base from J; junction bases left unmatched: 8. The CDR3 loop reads CASSYRQGQGSYNEQFF. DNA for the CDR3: TGCGCCAGCAGCTACCGTCAGGGACAGGGATCCTACAATGAGCAGTTCTTC.

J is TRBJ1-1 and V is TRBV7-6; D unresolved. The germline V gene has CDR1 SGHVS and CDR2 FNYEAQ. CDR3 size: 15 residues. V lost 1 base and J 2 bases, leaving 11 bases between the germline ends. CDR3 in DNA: TGTGCCAGCAGCTTAGGGTTGATGGAAAACACTGAAGCTTTCTTT. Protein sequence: CASSLGLMENTEAFF.

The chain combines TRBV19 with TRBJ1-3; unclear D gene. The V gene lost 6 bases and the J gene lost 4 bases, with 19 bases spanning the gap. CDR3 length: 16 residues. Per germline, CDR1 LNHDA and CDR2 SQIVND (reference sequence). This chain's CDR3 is CASSRTRRGAGNTIYF. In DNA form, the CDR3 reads TGTGCCAGTAGCCGGACCAGACGGGGTGCGGGAAACACCATATATTTT. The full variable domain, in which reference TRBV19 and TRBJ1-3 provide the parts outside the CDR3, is DGGITQSPKYLFRKEGQNVTLSCEQNLNHDAMYWYRQDPGQGLRLIYYSQIVNDFQKGDIAEGYSVSREKKESFPLTVTSAQKNPTAFYLCASSRTRRGAGNTIYFGEGSWLTVV.

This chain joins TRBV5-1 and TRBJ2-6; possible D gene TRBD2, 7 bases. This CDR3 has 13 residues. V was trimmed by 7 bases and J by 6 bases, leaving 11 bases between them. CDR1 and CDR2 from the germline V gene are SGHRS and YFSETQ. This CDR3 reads CASGGAEANVLTF. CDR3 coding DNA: TGCGCCAGCGGGGGGGCGGAGGCCAACGTCCTGACTTTC.

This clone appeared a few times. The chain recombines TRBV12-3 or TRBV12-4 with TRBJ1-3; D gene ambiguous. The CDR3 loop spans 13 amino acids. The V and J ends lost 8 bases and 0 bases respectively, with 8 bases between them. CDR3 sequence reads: CASGSDSGNTIYF. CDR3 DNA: TGTGCCAGCGGCAGCGACTCTGGAAACACCATATATTTT.

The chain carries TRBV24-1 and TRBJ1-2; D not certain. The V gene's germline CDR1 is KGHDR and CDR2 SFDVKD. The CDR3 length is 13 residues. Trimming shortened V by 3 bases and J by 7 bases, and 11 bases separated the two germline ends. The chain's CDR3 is CATSDAALGGYTF. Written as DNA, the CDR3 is TGTGCCACCAGTGATGCCGCTTTAGGTGGCTACACCTTC.

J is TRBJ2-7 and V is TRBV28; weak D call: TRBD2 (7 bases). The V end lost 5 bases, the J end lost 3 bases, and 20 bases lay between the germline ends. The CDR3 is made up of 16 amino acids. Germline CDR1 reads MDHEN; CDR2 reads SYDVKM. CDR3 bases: TGTGCCAGCAGTCCCGCGGGGGCGAAATCCCACTACGAGCAGTACTTC. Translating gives CASSPAGAKSHYEQYF.

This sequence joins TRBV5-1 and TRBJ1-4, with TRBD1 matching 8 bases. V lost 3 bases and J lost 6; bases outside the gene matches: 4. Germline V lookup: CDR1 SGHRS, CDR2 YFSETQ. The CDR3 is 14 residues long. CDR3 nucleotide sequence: TGCGCCAGCAGCTACAGGGGGGTTGATGAAAAACTGTTTTTT. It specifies CASSYRGVDEKLFF.

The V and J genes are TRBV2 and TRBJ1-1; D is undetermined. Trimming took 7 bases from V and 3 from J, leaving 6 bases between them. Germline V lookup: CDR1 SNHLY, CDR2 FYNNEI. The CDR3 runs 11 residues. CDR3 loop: CASTFYTEAFF. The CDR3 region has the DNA TGTGCCAGCACCTTTTACACTGAAGCTTTCTTT. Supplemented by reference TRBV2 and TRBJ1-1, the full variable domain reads EPEVTQTPSHQVTQMGQEVILRCVPISNHLYFYWYRQILGQKVEFLVSFYNNEISEKSEIFDDQFSVERPDGSNFTLKIRSTKLEDSAMYFCASTFYTEAFFGQGTRLTVV.

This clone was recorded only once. CDR3 protein: CASSLSDQPQHF. CDR3 DNA: TGTGCCAGCAGCTTGTCTGACCAGCCCCAGCATTTT. This chain connects TRBV5-5 to TRBJ1-5; D is undetermined. This CDR3 contains 12 residues. Trimming pared 1 base from V and 7 bases from J, leaving 6 bases between. Germline CDR1 reads SGHKS; CDR2 reads YYEKEE (reference sequence).

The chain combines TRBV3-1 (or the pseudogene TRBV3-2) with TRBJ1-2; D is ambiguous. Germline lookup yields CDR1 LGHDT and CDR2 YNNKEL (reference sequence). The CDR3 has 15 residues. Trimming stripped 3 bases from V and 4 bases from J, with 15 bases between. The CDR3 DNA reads TGTGCCAGCAGCCACCAGGATCCTCTATTCTATGGCTACACCTTC. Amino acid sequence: CASSHQDPLFYGYTF.

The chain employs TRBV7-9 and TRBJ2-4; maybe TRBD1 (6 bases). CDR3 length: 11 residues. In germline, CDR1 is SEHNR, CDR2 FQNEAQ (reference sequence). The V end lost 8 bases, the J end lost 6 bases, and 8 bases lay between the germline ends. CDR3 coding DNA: TGTGCCAGCCAACAGGGAAACATTCAGTACTTC. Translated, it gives CASQQGNIQYF. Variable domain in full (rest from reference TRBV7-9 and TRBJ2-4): DTGVSQNPRHKITKRGQNVTFRCDPISEHNRLYWYRQTLGQGPEFLTYFQNEAQLEKSRLLSDRFSAERPKGSFSTLEIQRTEQGDSAMYLCASQQGNIQYFGAGTRLSVL.

The CDR3 region is CASSRPSNTGELFF. In DNA, the CDR3 is TGTGCCAGCAGCCGGCCCTCGAACACCGGGGAGCTGTTTTTT. V and J are TRBV27 and TRBJ2-2; no clear D. The CDR3 length is 14 residues. CDR1 and CDR2 (germline): MNHEY, SMNVEV (reference sequence). V lost 6 bases and J 0 bases, leaving 8 bases between the germline ends.

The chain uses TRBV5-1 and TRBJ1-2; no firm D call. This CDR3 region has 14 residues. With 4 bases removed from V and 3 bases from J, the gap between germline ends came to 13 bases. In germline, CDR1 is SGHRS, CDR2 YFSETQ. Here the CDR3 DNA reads TGCGCCAGCAGCCCATACGACACCTACTATGGCTACACCTTC. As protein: CASSPYDTYYGYTF.

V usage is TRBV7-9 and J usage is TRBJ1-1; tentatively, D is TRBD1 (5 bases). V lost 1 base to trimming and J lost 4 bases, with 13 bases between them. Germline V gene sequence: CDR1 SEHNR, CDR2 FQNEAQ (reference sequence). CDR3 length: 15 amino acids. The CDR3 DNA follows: TGTGCCAGCAGCTTAGGGGACCGGGGGGGCACTGAAGCTTTCTTT. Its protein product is CASSLGDRGGTEAFF.

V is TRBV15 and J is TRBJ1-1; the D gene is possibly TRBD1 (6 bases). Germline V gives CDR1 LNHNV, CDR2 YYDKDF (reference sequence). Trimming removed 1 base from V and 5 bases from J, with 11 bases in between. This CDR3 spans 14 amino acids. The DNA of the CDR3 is TGTGCCACCAGCAGAGCTTCGGACAGTACTGAAGCTTTCTTT. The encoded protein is CATSRASDSTEAFF.

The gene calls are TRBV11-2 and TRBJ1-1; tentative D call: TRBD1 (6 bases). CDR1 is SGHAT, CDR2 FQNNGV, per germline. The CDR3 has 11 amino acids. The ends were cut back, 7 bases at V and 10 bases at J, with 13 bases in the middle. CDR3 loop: CASTFGGGAFF. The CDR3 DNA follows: TGTGCCAGCACCTTCGGGGGCGGAGCTTTCTTT.

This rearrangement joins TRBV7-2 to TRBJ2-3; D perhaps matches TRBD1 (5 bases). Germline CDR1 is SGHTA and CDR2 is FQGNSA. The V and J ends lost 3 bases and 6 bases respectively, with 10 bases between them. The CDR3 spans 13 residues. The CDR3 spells CASSFAGIDTQYF. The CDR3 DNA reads TGTGCCAGCAGCTTCGCAGGGATCGATACGCAGTATTTT.

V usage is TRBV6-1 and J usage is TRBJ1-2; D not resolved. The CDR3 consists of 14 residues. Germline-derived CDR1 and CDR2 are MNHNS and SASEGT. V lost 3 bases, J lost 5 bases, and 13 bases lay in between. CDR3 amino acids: CASSEGPQSYGYTF. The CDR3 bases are TGTGCCAGCAGTGAGGGCCCCCAGTCTTATGGCTACACCTTC.

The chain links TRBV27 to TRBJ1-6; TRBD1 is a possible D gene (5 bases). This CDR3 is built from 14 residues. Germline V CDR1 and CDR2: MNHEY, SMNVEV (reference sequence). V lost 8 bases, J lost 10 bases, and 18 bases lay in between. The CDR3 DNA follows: TGTGCCAGCGCCTGGGACGACCGGGGCTCACCCCTCCACTTT. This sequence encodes CASAWDDRGSPLHF.

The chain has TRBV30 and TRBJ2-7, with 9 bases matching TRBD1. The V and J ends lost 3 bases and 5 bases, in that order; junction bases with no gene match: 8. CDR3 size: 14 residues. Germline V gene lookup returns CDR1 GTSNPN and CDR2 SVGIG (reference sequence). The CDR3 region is CAWSAGQGQDEQYF. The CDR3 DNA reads TGTGCCTGGAGCGCCGGACAGGGGCAAGACGAGCAGTACTTC. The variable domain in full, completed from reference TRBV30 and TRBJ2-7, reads SQTIHQWPATLVQPVGSPLSLECTVEGTSNPNLYWYRQAAGRGLQLLFYSVGIGQISSEVPQNLSASRPQDRQFILSSKKLLLSDSGFYLCAWSAGQGQDEQYFGPGTRLTVT.

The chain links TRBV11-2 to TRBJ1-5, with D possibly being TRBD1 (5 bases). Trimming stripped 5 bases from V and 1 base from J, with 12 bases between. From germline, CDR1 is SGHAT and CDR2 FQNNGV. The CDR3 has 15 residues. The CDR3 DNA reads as TGTGCCAGCAGCCCCGACAGTAGGAGCAATCAGCCCCAGCATTTT. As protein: CASSPDSRSNQPQHF.

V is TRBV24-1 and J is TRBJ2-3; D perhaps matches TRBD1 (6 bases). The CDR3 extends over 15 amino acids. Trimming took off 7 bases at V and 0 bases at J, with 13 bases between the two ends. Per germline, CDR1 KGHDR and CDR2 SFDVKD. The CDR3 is CATSSGEGSTDTQYF. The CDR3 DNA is TGTGCCACCAGCTCAGGGGAAGGTAGCACAGATACGCAGTATTTT.

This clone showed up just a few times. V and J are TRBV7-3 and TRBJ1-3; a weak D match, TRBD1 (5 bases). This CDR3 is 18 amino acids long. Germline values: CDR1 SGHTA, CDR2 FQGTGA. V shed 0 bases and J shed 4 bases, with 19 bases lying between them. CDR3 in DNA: TGTGCCAGCAGCTTAACGGGCACCCCGGGGCTTACCGGAAACACCATATATTTT. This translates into CASSLTGTPGLTGNTIYF.

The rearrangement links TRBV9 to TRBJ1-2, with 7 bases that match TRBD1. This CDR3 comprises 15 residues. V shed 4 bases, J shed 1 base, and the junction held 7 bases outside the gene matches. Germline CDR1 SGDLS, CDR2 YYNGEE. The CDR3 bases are TGTGCCAGCAGCACAAGGGACAGATATAACTATGGCTACACCTTC. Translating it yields CASSTRDRYNYGYTF. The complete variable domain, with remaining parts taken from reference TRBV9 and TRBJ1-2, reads DSGVTQTPKHLITATGQRVTLRCSPRSGDLSVYWYQQSLDQGLQFLIQYYNGEERAKGNILERFSAQQFPDLHSELNLSSLELGDSALYFCASSTRDRYNYGYTFGSGTRLTVV.